Given below is one T cell receptor beta chain in context. CDR1 is MNHNY and CDR2 is SVGAGI in the germline V gene (reference sequence). CDR3 length: 15 residues. Germline trimming cut 7 bases from V and 5 bases from J; bases unmatched to any gene: 8. This sample is part of a study of cytomegalovirus exposure and HLA in healthy donors. Vbeta (60) and Jbeta (13) primers were used in the PCR. Produced via immunoSEQ multiplex PCR; TCRdb's table is partial and in-frame only. This table holds 150,000 to 200,000 clones, over 75% found once. V gene TRBV6-6 combines with J gene TRBJ2-2; the match to TRBD1 covers 9 bases. What was sequenced was PBMCs. This TCR was recovered from a woman in her forties or fifties in good health and CMV-seronegative. The CDR3 nucleotides read TGTGCCAGCACGCCACAGGGGGCTTTAACCGGGGAGCTGTTTTTT. Translation gives CASTPQGALTGELFF.